These T cell receptor beta chains were read from a single sample in a study of T cell responses to AZD1222 COVID-19 vaccine. The method was immunoSEQ multiplex PCR; TCRdb's version includes in-frame clones alone and lacks a portion of them. The table records fewer than 75,000 clones, about 93% of them present only once. The source material was peripheral blood, sampled 28 days after the second dose of the MenACWY control vaccine. These receptors came from an adult who received the MenACWY meningococcal vaccine as a control. Each CDR3 is given with its conserved first and last residue. A D gene is named only where the DNA matches it firmly. Where a row states a size, it is once, few, many or the class of an expanded clone; other rows omit it.

v_call: TRBV7-3; d_call: TRBD1; j_call: TRBJ2-1; clone_size: .; cdr3_nt: TGTGCCAGCAGCCGGGGGTGGGGACAGGGTCAGCATGAGCAGTTCTTC; cdr3_aa: CASSRGWGQGQHEQFF
v_call: TRBV11-3; d_call: .; j_call: TRBJ2-5; clone_size: .; cdr3_nt: TGTGCCAGCAGCCCCGGGCCCACCCAAGAGACCCAGTACTTC; cdr3_aa: CASSPGPTQETQYF
v_call: TRBV6-2/TRBV6-3; d_call: .; j_call: TRBJ1-1; clone_size: .; cdr3_nt: TGTGCCAGCAGTAAGCCGCCAAATCTGGGCACTGAAGCTTTCTTT; cdr3_aa: CASSKPPNLGTEAFF
v_call: TRBV21-1; d_call: .; j_call: TRBJ1-4; clone_size: .; cdr3_nt: TGTGCCAGCAGCACCGTAATTGTGGGGTGGGCTAATGAAAAACTGTTTTTT; cdr3_aa: CASSTVIVGWANEKLFF
v_call: TRBV7-6; d_call: .; j_call: TRBJ2-7; clone_size: .; cdr3_nt: TGTGCCAGCAGCCCCGGGGACGGGTACGAGCAGTACTTC; cdr3_aa: CASSPGDGYEQYF
v_call: TRBV7-2; d_call: .; j_call: TRBJ2-3; clone_size: .; cdr3_nt: TGTGCCAGCAGTCTAGGGGCTTTCACAGATACGCAGTATTTT; cdr3_aa: CASSLGAFTDTQYF
v_call: TRBV10-3; d_call: .; j_call: TRBJ2-3; clone_size: .; cdr3_nt: TGTGCCATCAGTGAGGCCACAGATACGCAGTATTTT; cdr3_aa: CAISEATDTQYF
v_call: TRBV5-1; d_call: .; j_call: TRBJ1-4; clone_size: .; cdr3_nt: TGCGCCAGCAGCTTGGAAGACGAAAAACTGTTTTTT; cdr3_aa: CASSLEDEKLFF
v_call: TRBV19; d_call: .; j_call: TRBJ1-5; clone_size: .; cdr3_nt: TGTGCCAGTAGATCGGGCAATCAGCCCCAGCATTTT; cdr3_aa: CASRSGNQPQHF
v_call: TRBV7-8; d_call: .; j_call: TRBJ1-3; clone_size: .; cdr3_nt: TGTGCCAGCAGCCAGTATTTGAGAGGCCCTTCCATCTCTGGAAACACCATATATTTT; cdr3_aa: CASSQYLRGPSISGNTIYF
v_call: TRBV5-8; d_call: .; j_call: TRBJ1-2; clone_size: .; cdr3_nt: TGTGCCAGCAGCTTGAGGGCGACCGATTATGGCTACACCTTC; cdr3_aa: CASSLRATDYGYTF
v_call: TRBV27; d_call: TRBD2; j_call: TRBJ2-1; clone_size: .; cdr3_nt: TGTGCCAGCAGCCTCGGACTAGCCTACTCCTACAATGAGCAGTTCTTC; cdr3_aa: CASSLGLAYSYNEQFF
v_call: TRBV19; d_call: .; j_call: TRBJ2-1; clone_size: .; cdr3_nt: TGTGCCAGTAGTATCTCAGGGAGGCGCTACAATGAGCAGTTCTTC; cdr3_aa: CASSISGRRYNEQFF
v_call: TRBV6-2/TRBV6-3; d_call: .; j_call: TRBJ1-2; clone_size: .; cdr3_nt: TGTGCCAGCAGTTACGATTCTTACAGCCCTCATGGCTACACCTTC; cdr3_aa: CASSYDSYSPHGYTF
v_call: TRBV6-5; d_call: .; j_call: TRBJ2-1; clone_size: .; cdr3_nt: TGTGCCAGCAGTTACCCCCGGGGGAACACCTACAATGAGCAGTTCTTC; cdr3_aa: CASSYPRGNTYNEQFF
v_call: TRBV27; d_call: .; j_call: TRBJ2-7; clone_size: .; cdr3_nt: TGTGCCAGCAGTTTATCCGGTACGGTGAGCTCCTACGAGCAGTACTTC; cdr3_aa: CASSLSGTVSSYEQYF
v_call: TRBV7-2; d_call: TRBD2; j_call: TRBJ2-3; clone_size: .; cdr3_nt: TGTGCCAGCCGACTAGCGGGGGGAGCAGATACGCAGTATTTT; cdr3_aa: CASRLAGGADTQYF
v_call: TRBV10-3; d_call: .; j_call: TRBJ2-7; clone_size: .; cdr3_nt: TGTGCCATCAGTGAGCCGGTCTTTATGGACGAGCAGTACTTC; cdr3_aa: CAISEPVFMDEQYF
v_call: TRBV5-1; d_call: .; j_call: TRBJ2-1; clone_size: .; cdr3_nt: TGCGCCAGCAGCGTCGAGTTAGATGAGCAGTTCTTC; cdr3_aa: CASSVELDEQFF
v_call: TRBV5-4; d_call: TRBD1; j_call: TRBJ2-1; clone_size: .; cdr3_nt: TGTGCCAGCAGCTCTACAGGGGGCTCAGCACATGAGCAGTTCTTC; cdr3_aa: CASSSTGGSAHEQFF
v_call: TRBV6-5; d_call: .; j_call: TRBJ1-1; clone_size: few; cdr3_nt: TGTGCCAGCGGGAGGACGGTGAACACTGAAGCTTTCTTT; cdr3_aa: CASGRTVNTEAFF
v_call: TRBV12-5; d_call: .; j_call: TRBJ1-1; clone_size: .; cdr3_nt: TGTGCTAGTGACCCTCAAGGAGGGGAACGAGCTTTCTTT; cdr3_aa: CASDPQGGERAFF
v_call: TRBV6-6; d_call: TRBD2; j_call: TRBJ2-1; clone_size: .; cdr3_nt: TGTGCCAGCAGTTATACCGGGACTAGCGGGCGACCGGAGCAGTTCTTC; cdr3_aa: CASSYTGTSGRPEQFF
v_call: TRBV10-1; d_call: .; j_call: TRBJ1-4; clone_size: .; cdr3_nt: TGCGCCAGCAGTGCGGGGACCACTGGTGAAAAACTGTTTTTT; cdr3_aa: CASSAGTTGEKLFF
v_call: TRBV9; d_call: .; j_call: TRBJ2-7; clone_size: .; cdr3_nt: TGTGCCAGCAGCGTAGCGTCCGGGAACTACGAGCAGTACTTC; cdr3_aa: CASSVASGNYEQYF
v_call: TRBV19; d_call: .; j_call: TRBJ2-2; clone_size: .; cdr3_nt: TGTGCCAGTAGTACCAAGGGGTTTTCGAACACCGGGGAGCTGTTTTTT; cdr3_aa: CASSTKGFSNTGELFF
v_call: TRBV18; d_call: .; j_call: TRBJ1-5; clone_size: .; cdr3_nt: TGTGCCAGCTCACTCGACAGACGCAATCAGCCCCAGCATTTT; cdr3_aa: CASSLDRRNQPQHF
v_call: TRBV27; d_call: .; j_call: TRBJ1-5; clone_size: .; cdr3_nt: TGTGCCAGCAGTCCCGGAGTGAGGGCCCGGCCCCAGCATTTT; cdr3_aa: CASSPGVRARPQHF
v_call: TRBV2; d_call: .; j_call: TRBJ2-2; clone_size: .; cdr3_nt: TGTGCCAGCAGTGTTTCAGGGGAGCTGTTTTTT; cdr3_aa: CASSVSGELFF